This T cell receptor (beta chain) derives from a study of blood T cell repertoires in COVID-19. Across the whole study: The study drew acute and convalescent COVID-19 samples from the United States, Italy and Spain. T cells, B-cell-depleted T cells, or PBMCs supplied cDNA or gDNA.

CDR3 length equals 15 residues. The germline V and J ends were trimmed by 1 base and 7 bases, with 17 bases remaining between them. The V gene's germline CDR1 is KGHSH and CDR2 LQKENI. Original methodology: Reference gene primer amplification gave estimated nucleated cell counts. Measured with immunoSEQ multiplex PCR; TCRdb has only the in-frame clones, and not every one. V and J calls and clone size are copied from that table; D and trimming were computed from the DNA. Here the sample spans about 39,000 clones, around 95% being singletons. The clonotype originates from a human donor with active COVID-19. The donor label of this sample is uncertain. J is TRBJ2-7 and V is TRBV18; D possibly corresponds to TRBD2 (6 bases). The sequenced material came from peripheral blood. The chain's CDR3 is CASSPRGLPGEEQYF. The CDR3 nucleotides are TGTGCCAGCTCACCACGGGGCCTGCCGGGGGAAGAGCAGTACTTC.